Below, 7 T cell receptor beta chains from the same sample are listed, as sequenced in a study of beta chain features in type 1 diabetes. No antigen is known for these receptors. Expressed TCRB transcripts were sequenced because the isolated RNA had all been reverse transcribed beforehand. Generated by immunoSEQ multiplex PCR, the TCRdb table keeps only in-frame clones and is missing some. The sample has 150,000 to 200,000 clones; approximately 62% are singletons. Regarding the study as a whole: Significant though moderate, a shortening of TCRB CDR3s appeared in all four CD4+ subsets of Type 1 diabetes patients.

Sequencing was performed on naive CD4+ T cells from blood. These receptors came from a man aged 30 to 45 with type 1 diabetes.

This clone was seen a handful of times. The chain is built from TRBV29-1 and TRBJ2-6; D remains unclear. The length of the CDR3 is 16 residues. Trimming took off 3 bases at V and 0 bases at J, with 12 bases between the two ends. CDR1 and CDR2 (germline): SQVTM, ANQGSEA. The CDR3 protein is CSVEAGPPSGANVLTF. CDR3 sequence (DNA): TGCAGCGTTGAGGCAGGCCCCCCCTCTGGGGCCAACGTCCTGACTTTC. Based on the CDR3 plus reference TRBV29-1 and TRBJ2-6, the full variable domain is SAVISQKPSRDICQRGTSLTIQCQVDSQVTMMFWYRQQPGQSLTLIATANQGSEATYESGFVIDKFPISRPNLTFSTLTVSNMSPEDSSIYLCSVEAGPPSGANVLTFGAGSRLTVL.

The rearrangement joins TRBV30 to TRBJ1-1, with 7 nucleotides matching TRBD1. Germline CDR1 and CDR2: GTSNPN and SVGIG (reference sequence). Trimming cost V 5 bases and J 0 bases; bases outside gene matches: 3. This CDR3 is built from 13 residues. The CDR3 sequence: CAWVGQMNTEAFF. CDR3 DNA sequence: TGTGCCTGGGTGGGACAGATGAACACTGAAGCTTTCTTT.

This clone has more than one count but fewer than ten. The CDR3 DNA is TGTGCCAGCAGCGTAGCCGCGGCAGGGGCCTACGAGCAGTACTTC. Protein sequence: CASSVAAAGAYEQYF. The chain couples TRBV9 to TRBJ2-7; tentatively, D is TRBD1 (6 bases). V dropped 0 bases and J dropped 2 bases, with 12 bases sitting between them. The CDR3 consists of 15 residues. In germline, CDR1 is SGDLS, CDR2 YYNGEE.

This rearrangement joins TRBV4-3 to TRBJ1-2, with a weak D call TRBD1 (6 bases). V was trimmed by 0 bases and J by 0 bases, leaving 14 bases between them. CDR3 length equals 17 residues. CDR1 and CDR2 (germline): LGHNA, YSLEER. Written as DNA, the CDR3 is TGCGCCAGCAGCCAAGATTTAGCGGACAGAGCTAACTATGGCTACACCTTC. It encodes CASSQDLADRANYGYTF.

This rearrangement joins TRBV4-3 to TRBJ2-5, with TRBD1 as a possible D gene (6 bases). This CDR3 has 15 amino acids. Germline assignment: CDR1 LGHNA and CDR2 YSLEER. V was trimmed by 0 bases and J by 0 bases, leaving 8 bases between them. This CDR3 reads CASSQDQGYQETQYF. CDR3 nucleotide sequence: TGCGCCAGCAGCCAAGATCAGGGGTACCAAGAGACCCAGTACTTC.

The genes are TRBV23-1 and TRBJ1-2, with D unclear. TRBV23-1 belongs to the ORF category, with a function that is uncertain. The V and J ends lost 0 bases and 4 bases respectively, with 6 bases between them. The CDR3 sequence is 13 residues long. As DNA, the CDR3 is TGCGCCAGCAGTCAATCGGGGTTCTATGGCTACACCTTC. It yields the protein CASSQSGFYGYTF.

This chain uses TRBV7-6 with TRBJ2-4; D gene uncertain. Germline lookup yields CDR1 SGHVS and CDR2 FNYEAQ. The V end was cut by 3 bases, the J end by 7 bases, with 10 bases between. This CDR3 is 13 amino acids long. The CDR3 bases are TGTGCCAGCAGCTTCGGAGAAAAGAACATTCAGTACTTC. Protein product: CASSFGEKNIQYF.